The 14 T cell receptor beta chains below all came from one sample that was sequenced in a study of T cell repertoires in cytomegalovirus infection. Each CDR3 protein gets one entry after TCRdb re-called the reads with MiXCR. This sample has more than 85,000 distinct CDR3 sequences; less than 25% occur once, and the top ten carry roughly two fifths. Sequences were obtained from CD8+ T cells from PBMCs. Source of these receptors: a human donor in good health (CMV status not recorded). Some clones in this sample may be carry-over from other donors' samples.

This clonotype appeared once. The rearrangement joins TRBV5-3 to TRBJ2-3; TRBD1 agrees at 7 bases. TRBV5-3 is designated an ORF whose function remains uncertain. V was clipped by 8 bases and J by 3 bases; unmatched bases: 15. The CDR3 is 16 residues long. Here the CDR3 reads CASSIPDRSSTDTQYF. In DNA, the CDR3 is TGTGCCAGCAGCATTCCGGACAGGAGTAGTACAGATACGCAGTATTTT.

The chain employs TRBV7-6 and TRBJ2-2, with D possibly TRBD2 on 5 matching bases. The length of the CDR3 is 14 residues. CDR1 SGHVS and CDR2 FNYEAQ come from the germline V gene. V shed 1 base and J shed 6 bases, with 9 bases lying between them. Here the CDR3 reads CASSLGELSGELFF. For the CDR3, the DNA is TGTGCCAGCAGCTTAGGGGAGCTCTCCGGGGAGCTGTTTTTT.

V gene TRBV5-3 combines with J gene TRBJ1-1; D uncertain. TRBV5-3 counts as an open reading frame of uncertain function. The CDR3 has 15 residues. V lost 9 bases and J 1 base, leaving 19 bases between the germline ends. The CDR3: CANSPEWTGNTEAFF. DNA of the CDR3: TGTGCCAACAGCCCGGAGTGGACGGGGAACACTGAAGCTTTCTTT.

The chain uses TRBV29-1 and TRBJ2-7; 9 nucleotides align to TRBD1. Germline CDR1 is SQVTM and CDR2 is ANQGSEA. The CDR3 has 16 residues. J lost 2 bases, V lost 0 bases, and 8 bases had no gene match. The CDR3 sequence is CSVEEGRTGETYEQYF. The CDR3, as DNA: TGCAGCGTTGAAGAAGGTCGGACAGGGGAAACCTACGAGCAGTACTTC.

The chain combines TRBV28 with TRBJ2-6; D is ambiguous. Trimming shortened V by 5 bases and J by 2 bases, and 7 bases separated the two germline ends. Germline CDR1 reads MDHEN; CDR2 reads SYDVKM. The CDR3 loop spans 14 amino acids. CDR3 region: CASSPLAGANVLTF. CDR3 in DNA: TGTGCCAGCAGTCCATTGGCTGGGGCCAACGTCCTGACTTTC.

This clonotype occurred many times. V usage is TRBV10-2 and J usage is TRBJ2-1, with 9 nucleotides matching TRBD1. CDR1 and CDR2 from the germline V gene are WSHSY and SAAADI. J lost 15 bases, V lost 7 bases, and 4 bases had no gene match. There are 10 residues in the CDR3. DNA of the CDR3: TGCGCCAGCAAGGGGACAGGGCTGTTCTTC. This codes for CASKGTGLFF.

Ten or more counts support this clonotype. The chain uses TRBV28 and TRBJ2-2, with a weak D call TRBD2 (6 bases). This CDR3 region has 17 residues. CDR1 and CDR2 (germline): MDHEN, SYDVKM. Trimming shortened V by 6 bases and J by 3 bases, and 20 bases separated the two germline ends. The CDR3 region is CASRTMGLPTDTGELFF. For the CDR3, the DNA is TGTGCCAGCAGGACTATGGGACTGCCAACGGACACCGGGGAGCTGTTTTTT.

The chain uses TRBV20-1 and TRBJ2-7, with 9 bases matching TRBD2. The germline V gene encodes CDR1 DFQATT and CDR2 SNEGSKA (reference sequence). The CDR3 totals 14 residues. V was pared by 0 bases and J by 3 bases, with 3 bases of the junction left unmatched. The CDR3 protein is CSARDMTSGYEQYF. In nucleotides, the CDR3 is TGCAGTGCTAGAGATATGACTAGCGGCTACGAGCAGTACTTC.

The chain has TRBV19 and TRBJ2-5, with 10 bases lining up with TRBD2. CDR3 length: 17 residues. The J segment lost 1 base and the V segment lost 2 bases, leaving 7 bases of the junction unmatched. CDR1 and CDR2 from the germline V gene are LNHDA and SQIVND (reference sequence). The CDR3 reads CASSILASGGLQETQYF. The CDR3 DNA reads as TGTGCCAGTAGTATACTGGCTAGCGGGGGCCTCCAAGAGACCCAGTACTTC.

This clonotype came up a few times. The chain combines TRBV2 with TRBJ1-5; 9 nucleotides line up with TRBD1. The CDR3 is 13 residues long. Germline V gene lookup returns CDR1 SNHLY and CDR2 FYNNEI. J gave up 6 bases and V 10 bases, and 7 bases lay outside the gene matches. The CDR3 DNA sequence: TGTGCCACCAGGGACAGGGCTTCTCAGCCCCAGCATTTT. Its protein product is CATRDRASQPQHF.

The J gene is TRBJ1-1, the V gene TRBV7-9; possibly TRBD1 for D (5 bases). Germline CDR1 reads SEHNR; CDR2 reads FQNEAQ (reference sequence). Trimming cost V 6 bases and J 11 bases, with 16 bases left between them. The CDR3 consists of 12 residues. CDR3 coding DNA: TGTGCCAGCAGGGGCGGGACGCCCGTGGCTTTCTTT. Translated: CASRGGTPVAFF. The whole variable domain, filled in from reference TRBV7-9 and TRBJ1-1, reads DTGVSQNPRHKITKRGQNVTFRCDPISEHNRLYWYRQTLGQGPEFLTYFQNEAQLEKSRLLSDRFSAERPKGSFSTLEIQRTEQGDSAMYLCASRGGTPVAFFGQGTRLTVV.

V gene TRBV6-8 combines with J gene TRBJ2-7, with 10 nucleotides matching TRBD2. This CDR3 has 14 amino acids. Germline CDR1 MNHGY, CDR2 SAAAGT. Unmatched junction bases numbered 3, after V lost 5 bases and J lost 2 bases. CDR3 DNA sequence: TGTGCCAGCAGTGGTGGACTAGCGGCCTACGAGCAGTACTTC. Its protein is CASSGGLAAYEQYF.

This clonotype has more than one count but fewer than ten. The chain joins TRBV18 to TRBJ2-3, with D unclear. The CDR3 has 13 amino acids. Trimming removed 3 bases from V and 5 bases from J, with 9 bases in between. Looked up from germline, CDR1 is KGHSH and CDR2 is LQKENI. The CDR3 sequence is CASSPVSGDTQYF. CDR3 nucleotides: TGTGCCAGCTCACCCGTTTCCGGAGATACGCAGTATTTT.

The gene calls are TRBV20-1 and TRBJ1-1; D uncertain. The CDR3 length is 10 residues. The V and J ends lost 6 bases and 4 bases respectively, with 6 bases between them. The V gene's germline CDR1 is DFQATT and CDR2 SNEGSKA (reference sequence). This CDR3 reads CSARGTEAFF. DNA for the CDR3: TGCAGTGCCCGAGGCACTGAAGCTTTCTTT.